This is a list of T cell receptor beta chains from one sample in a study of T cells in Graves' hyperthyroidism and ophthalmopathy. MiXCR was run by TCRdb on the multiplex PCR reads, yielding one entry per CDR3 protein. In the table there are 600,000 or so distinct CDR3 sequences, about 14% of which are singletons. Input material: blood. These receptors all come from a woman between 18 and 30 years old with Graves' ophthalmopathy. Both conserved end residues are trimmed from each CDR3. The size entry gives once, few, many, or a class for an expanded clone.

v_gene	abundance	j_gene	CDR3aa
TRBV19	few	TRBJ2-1	ASSIDSGAYNEQF
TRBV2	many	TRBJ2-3	ASSEFLQASTDTQY
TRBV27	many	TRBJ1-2	ASSTQGNGYT
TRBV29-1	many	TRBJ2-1	SVEGRGVGKEQF
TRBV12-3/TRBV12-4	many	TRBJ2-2	ASSLRQMNTGELF
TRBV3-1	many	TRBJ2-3	ASSQENSPEVPYTQY
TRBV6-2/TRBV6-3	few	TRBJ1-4	ASSYSTFWNEKLF
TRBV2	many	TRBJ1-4	ASRNTATNEKLF
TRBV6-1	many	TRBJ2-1	ASRGLAGVIYEQF
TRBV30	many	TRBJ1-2	AWSFGLGYGYT